Sequencing of this T cell receptor (beta chain) was carried out in a study of low-dose radiotherapy and immunotherapy resistance in tumors. Whole-study context: The 200 mg/m2 dose of intravenous cyclophosphamide was given every two weeks, one day before radiation and immunotherapy. Patients received 300 mg of oral aspirin each day across four cycles, commencing on cycle 1 day 1.

Germline V CDR1 and CDR2: KGHDR, SFDVKD. The V end lost 4 bases, the J end lost 4 bases, and 12 bases lay between the germline ends. The CDR3 consists of 14 residues. As for time point: after trial treatment. The treatment denotes: LDRT plus nivolumab, ipilimumab, low-dose cyclophosphamide and aspirin (RACIN trial). The therapy administered to donors comprised nivolumab, ipilimumab, aspirin, low-dose cyclophosphamide and low-dose radiotherapy. Priming of first-strand cDNA relied on TRAV- and TRBV-specific primers (covering alpha and beta chains). Using a constant-region primer together with a V-primer adapter, TCRs were subjected to around 22 PCR cycles of amplification. TCRdb processed the reads anew with MiXCR; each CDR3 protein has one entry. In the table there are roughly 38,000 distinct CDR3 sequences, around 21% of which are singletons. There are many counts of this clonotype.

This rearrangement joins TRBV24-1 to TRBJ1-1; a possible D gene is TRBD1 (6 bases). Here the sequenced sample was PBMCs, taken after low-dose radiotherapy plus immunotherapy. This TCR came from a female donor with ovarian cancer. The chain's CDR3 is CATSDSDRPTEAFF. Here the CDR3 DNA reads TGTGCCACCAGTGACTCGGACAGACCCACTGAAGCTTTCTTT.